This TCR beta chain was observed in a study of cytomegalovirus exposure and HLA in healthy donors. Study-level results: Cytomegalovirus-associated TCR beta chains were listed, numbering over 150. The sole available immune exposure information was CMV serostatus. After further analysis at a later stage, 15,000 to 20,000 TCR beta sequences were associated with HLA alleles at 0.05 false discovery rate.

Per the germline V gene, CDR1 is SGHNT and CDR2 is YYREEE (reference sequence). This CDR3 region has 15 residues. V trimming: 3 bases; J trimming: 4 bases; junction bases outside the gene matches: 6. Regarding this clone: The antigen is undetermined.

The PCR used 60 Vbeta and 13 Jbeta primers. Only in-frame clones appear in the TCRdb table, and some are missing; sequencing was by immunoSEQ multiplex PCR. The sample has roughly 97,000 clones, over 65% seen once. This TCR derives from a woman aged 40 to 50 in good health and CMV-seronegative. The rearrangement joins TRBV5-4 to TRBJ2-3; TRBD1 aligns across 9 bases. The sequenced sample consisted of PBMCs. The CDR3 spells CASSSPGQGSDTQYF. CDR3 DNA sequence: TGTGCCAGCAGCTCCCCGGGACAGGGATCAGATACGCAGTATTTT.